The clone carrying this T cell receptor (beta chain) was picked up a small number of times. Its cognate antigen is unknown. The sample belongs to a study of T cell responses to AZD1222 COVID-19 vaccine. Study overall: Second doses that came at about 4 or about 12 weeks were put together.

General study points: Donors were chiefly white British, with a greater number of females, and clonal diversity was perhaps underestimated. Among AZD1222 vaccinees, only five or six were seropositive at baseline.

Method: immunoSEQ multiplex PCR; TCRdb's copy keeps in-frame clones and lacks some. The table has roughly 120,000 clones, around 94% seen once. The CDR3 consists of 16 residues. V dropped 5 bases and J dropped 2; count of bases not matched to a gene: 9. Germline lookup yields CDR1 SGHNT and CDR2 YENEEA. The sample was peripheral blood, taken on day 0 of AZD1222 vaccination. The chain recombines TRBV11-3 with TRBJ2-1; TRBD2 matches 7 bases. This TCR was sampled from an adult in good health. The CDR3 sequence: CASSDGGRRAYNEQFF. Here the CDR3 DNA reads TGTGCCAGCAGCGACGGGGGGAGACGGGCCTACAATGAGCAGTTCTTC.